This T cell receptor (beta chain) is from a study of CD8 T cells in ankylosing spondylitis. The CDR3 length is 14 residues. Deletions cut 5 bases from V and 0 bases from J, with 10 bases between. Preparation of TCR beta libraries was done by quantitative 5'-RACE with molecular barcodes. TCRdb itself ran the 5' RACE reads through MiXCR, one entry per CDR3 protein. Here the sample spans 160,000 or so distinct CDR3 sequences, 9.8% being singletons. This clonotype was observed at least ten times. Its antigen remains unidentified. General study findings and limits: Researchers report that disease-linked clones proved CD8+ and relatively rare in peripheral blood. A TCR beta motif of under 10 highly homologous variants seemed to mark ankylosing spondylitis blood. Clones tied to disease were said to be significantly enriched in matched ankylosing spondylitis synovial fluid.

The receptor was isolated from a female donor with ankylosing spondylitis or in good health (not recorded which). Sequenced: blood, either unsorted or a sorted T cell fraction (not recorded which). The rearrangement links TRBV12-3 or TRBV12-4 to TRBJ1-1; a weak D match, TRBD1 (5 bases). CDR3 in DNA: TGTGCCAGCAGTCCCTCGACAGTGAACACTGAAGCTTTCTTT. Protein product: CASSPSTVNTEAFF.